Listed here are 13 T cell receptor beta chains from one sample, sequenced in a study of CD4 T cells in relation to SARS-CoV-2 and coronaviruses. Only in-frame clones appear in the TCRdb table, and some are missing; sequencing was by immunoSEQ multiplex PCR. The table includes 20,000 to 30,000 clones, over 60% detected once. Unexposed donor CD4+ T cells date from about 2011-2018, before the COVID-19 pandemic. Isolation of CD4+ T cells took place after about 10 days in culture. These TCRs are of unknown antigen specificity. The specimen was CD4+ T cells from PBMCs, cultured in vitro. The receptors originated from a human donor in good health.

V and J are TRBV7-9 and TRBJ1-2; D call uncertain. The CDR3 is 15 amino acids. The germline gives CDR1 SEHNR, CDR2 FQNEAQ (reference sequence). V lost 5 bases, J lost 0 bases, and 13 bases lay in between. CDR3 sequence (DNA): TGTGCCAGCAGCCCGCGGAACAATGCTAACTATGGCTACACCTTC. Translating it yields CASSPRNNANYGYTF.

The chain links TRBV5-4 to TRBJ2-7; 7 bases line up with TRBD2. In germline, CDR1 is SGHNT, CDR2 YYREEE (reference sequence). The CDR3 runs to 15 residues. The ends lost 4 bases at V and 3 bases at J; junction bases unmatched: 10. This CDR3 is CASSLVREGHYEQYF. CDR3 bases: TGTGCCAGCAGCCTGGTGAGGGAGGGCCACTACGAGCAGTACTTC.

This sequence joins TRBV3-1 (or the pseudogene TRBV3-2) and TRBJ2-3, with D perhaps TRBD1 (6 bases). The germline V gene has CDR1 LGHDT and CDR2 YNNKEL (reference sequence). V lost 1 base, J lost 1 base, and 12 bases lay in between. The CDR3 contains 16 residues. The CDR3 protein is CASSQAQGKGTDTQYF. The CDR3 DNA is TGTGCCAGCAGCCAAGCACAGGGTAAGGGCACAGATACGCAGTATTTT.

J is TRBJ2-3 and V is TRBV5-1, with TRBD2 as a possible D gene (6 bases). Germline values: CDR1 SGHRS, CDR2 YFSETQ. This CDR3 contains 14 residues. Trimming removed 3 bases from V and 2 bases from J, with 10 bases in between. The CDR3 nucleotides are TGCGCCAGCAGCTGGGGACTTGCCACAGATACGCAGTATTTT. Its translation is CASSWGLATDTQYF. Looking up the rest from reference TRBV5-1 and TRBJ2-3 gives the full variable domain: KAGVTQTPRYLIKTRGQQVTLSCSPISGHRSVSWYQQTPGQGLQFLFEYFSETQRNKGNFPGRFSGRQFSNSRSEMNVSTLELGDSALYLCASSWGLATDTQYFGPGTRLTVL.

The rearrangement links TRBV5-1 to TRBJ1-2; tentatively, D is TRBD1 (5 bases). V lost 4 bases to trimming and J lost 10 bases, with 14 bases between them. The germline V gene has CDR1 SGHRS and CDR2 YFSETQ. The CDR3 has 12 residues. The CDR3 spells CASSTTSGAYTF. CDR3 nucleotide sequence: TGCGCCAGCAGCACAACCTCCGGGGCCTACACCTTC.

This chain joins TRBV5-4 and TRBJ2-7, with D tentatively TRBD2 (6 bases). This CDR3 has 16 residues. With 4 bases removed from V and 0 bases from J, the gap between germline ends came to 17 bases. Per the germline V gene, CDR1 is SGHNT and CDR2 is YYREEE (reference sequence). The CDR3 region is CASSPTQRALSYEQYF. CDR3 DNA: TGTGCCAGCAGCCCCACCCAGCGGGCCCTCTCCTACGAGCAGTACTTC.

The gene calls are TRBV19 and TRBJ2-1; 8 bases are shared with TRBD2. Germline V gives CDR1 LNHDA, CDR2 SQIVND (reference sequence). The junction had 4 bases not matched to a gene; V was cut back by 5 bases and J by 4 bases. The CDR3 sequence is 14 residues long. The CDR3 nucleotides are TGTGCCAGTAGTCGCTCTAGCGGGTACAATGAGCAGTTCTTC. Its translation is CASSRSSGYNEQFF.

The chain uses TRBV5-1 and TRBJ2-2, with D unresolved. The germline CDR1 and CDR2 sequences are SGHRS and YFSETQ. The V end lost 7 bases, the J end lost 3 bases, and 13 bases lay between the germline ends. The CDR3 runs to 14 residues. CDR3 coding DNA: TGCGCCAGCGCGCCATTCCAAGACACCGGGGAGCTGTTTTTT. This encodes CASAPFQDTGELFF.

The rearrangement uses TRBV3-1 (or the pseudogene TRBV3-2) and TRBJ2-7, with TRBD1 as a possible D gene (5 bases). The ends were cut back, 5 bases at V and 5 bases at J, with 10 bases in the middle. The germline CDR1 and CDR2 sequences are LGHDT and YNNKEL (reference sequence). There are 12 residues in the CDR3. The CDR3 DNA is TGTGCCAGCAGCGCCCAGGGCCACGAGCAGTACTTC. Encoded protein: CASSAQGHEQYF.

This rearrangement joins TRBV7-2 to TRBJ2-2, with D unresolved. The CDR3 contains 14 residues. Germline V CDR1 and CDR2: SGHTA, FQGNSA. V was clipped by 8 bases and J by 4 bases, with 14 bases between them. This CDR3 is CASQMDQGTGELFF. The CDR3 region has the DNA TGTGCCAGCCAGATGGACCAAGGCACCGGGGAGCTGTTTTTT.

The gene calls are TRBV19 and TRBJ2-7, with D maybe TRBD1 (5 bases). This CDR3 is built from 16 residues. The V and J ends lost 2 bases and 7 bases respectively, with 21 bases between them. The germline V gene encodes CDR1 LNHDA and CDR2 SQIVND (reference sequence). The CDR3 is CASSISPGFGPREQYF. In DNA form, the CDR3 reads TGTGCCAGTAGTATATCTCCAGGGTTTGGGCCTCGGGAGCAGTACTTC.

The CDR3 loop reads CASSLTGQERNTIYF. CDR3 bases: TGTGCCAGCAGCTTGACGGGACAGGAGAGAAACACCATATATTTT. The chain is built from TRBV5-5 and TRBJ1-3; 8 nucleotides align to TRBD1. The CDR3 has 15 residues. Germline lookup yields CDR1 SGHKS and CDR2 YYEKEE (reference sequence). Trimming removed 1 base from V and 5 bases from J; junction bases left unmatched: 5.

The CDR3 here is CASSVGGTSGGADTQYF. The CDR3 nucleotides are TGTGCCAGCAGCGTAGGTGGGACTAGCGGGGGGGCAGATACGCAGTATTTT. V is TRBV9 and J is TRBJ2-3, with TRBD2 matching over 16 bases. The V gene's germline CDR1 is SGDLS and CDR2 YYNGEE. This CDR3 contains 17 residues. Trimming took 0 bases from V and 4 from J; bases not matched to a gene: 2.